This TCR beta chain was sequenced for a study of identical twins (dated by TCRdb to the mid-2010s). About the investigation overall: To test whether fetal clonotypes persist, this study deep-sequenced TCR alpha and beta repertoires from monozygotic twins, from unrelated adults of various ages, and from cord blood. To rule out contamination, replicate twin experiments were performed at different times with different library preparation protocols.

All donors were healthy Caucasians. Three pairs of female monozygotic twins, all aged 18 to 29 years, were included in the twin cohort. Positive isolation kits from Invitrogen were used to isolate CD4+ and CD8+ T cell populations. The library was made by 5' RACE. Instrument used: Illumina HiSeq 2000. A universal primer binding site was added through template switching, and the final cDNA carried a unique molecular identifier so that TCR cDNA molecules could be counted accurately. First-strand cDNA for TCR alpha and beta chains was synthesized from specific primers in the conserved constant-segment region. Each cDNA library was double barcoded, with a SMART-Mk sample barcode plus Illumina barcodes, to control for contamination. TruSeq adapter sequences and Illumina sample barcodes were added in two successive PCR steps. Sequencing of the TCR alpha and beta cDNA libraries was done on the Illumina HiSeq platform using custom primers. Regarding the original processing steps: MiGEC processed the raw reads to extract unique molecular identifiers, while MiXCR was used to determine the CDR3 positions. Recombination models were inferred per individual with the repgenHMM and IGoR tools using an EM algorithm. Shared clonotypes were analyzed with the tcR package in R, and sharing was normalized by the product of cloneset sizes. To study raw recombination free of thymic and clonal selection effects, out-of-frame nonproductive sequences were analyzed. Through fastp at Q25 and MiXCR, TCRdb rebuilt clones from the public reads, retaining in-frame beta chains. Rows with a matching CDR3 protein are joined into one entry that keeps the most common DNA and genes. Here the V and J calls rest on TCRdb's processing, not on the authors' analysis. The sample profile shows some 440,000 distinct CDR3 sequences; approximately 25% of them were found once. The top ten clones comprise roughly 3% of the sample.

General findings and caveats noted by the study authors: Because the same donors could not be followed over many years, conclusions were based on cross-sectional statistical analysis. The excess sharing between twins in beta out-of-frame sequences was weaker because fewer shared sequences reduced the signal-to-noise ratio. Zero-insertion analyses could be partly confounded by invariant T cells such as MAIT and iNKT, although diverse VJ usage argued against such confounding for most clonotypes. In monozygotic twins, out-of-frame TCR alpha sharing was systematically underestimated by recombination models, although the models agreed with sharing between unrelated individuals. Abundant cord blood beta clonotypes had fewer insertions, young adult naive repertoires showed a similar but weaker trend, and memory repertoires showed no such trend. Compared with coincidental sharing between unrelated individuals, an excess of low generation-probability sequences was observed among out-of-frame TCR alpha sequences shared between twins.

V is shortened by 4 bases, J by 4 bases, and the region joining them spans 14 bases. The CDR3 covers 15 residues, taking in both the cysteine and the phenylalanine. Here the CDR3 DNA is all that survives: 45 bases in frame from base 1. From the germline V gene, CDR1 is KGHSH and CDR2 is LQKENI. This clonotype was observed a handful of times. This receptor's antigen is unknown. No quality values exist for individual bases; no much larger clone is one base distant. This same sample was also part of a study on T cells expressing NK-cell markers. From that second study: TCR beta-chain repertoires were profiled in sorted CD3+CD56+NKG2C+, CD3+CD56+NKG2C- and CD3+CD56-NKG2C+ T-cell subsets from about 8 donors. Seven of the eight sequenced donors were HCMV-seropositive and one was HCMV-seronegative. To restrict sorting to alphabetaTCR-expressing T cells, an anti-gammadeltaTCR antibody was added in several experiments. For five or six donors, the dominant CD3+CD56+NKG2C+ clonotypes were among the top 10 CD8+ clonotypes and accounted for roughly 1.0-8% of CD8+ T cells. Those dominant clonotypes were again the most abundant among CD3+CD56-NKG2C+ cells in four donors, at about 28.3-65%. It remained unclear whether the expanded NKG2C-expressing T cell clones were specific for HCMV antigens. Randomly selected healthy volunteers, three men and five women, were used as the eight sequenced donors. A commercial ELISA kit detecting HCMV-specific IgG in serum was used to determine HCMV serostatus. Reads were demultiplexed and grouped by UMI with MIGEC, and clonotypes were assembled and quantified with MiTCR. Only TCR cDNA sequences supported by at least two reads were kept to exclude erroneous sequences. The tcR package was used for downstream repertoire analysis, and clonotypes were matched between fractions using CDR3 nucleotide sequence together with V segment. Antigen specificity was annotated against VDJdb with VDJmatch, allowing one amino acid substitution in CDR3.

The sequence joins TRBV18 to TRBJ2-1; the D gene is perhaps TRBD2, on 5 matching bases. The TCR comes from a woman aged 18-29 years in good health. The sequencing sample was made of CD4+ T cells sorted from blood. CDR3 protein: CASSRGPLEYNEQFF. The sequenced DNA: TGTGCCAGCTCACGAGGGCCCTTAGAATACAATGAGCAGTTCTTC.